The TCR beta chain described here comes from a study of beta chain features in type 1 diabetes. Since all of the isolated RNA was reverse transcribed, expressed TCRB transcripts were what got sequenced. The method was immunoSEQ multiplex PCR; TCRdb's version includes in-frame clones alone and lacks a portion of them. The data contain fewer than 250,000 clones, about 10% of them singletons. Trimming cost V 8 bases and J 0 bases, with 13 bases left between them. Germline values: CDR1 ENHRY, CDR2 SYGVKD. The CDR3 contains 14 residues. Study conclusions and caveats: In the patient group, naive, central memory and Treg TCRB repertoires seemed more alike than in the healthy donor group.

As to this clone: The antigen remains unidentified.

This clonotype originated in a woman aged 18-35 years in good health. Material: naive CD4+ T cells from blood. J is TRBJ1-1 and V is TRBV10-3; no definite D call. The DNA for the CDR3 is TGTGCCATCGGAGAAGACTACATGAACACTGAAGCTTTCTTT. This codes for CAIGEDYMNTEAFF.